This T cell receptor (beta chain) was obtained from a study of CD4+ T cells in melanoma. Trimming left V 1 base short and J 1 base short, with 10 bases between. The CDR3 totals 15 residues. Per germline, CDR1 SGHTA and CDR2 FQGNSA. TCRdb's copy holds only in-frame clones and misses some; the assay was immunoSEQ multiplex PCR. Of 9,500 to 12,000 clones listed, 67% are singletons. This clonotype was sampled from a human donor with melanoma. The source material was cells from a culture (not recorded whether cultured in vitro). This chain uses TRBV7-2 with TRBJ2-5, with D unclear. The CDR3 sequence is CASSLVADPQETQYF. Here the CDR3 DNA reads TGTGCCAGCAGCTTAGTAGCAGACCCCCAAGAGACCCAGTACTTC.